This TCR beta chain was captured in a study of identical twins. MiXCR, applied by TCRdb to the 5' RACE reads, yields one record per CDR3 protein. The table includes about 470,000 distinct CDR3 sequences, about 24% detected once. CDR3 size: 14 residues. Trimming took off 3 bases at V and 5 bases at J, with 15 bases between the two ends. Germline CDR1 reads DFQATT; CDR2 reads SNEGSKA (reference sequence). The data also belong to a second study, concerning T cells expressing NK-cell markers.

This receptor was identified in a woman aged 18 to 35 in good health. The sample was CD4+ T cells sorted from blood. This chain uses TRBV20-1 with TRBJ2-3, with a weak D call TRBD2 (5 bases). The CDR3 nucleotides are TGCAGTGCTAGGGTGACGGCGGACTTAGATACGCAGTATTTT. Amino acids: CSARVTADLDTQYF.